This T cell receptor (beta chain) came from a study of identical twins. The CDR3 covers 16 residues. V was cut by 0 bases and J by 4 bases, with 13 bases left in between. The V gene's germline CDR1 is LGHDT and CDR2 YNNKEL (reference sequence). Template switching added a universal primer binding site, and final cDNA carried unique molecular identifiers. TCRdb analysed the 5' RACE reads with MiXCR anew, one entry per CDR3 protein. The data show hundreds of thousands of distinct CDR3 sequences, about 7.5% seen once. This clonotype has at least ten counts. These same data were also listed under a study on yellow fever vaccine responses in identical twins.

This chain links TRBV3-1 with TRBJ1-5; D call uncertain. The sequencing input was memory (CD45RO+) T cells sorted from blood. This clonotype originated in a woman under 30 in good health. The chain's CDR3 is CASSQDGGLGNQPQHF. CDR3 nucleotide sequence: TGTGCCAGCAGCCAAGATGGAGGGTTGGGAAATCAGCCCCAGCATTTT. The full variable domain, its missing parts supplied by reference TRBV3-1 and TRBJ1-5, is DTAVSQTPKYLVTQMGNDKSIKCEQNLGHDTMYWYKQDSKKFLKIMFSYNNKELIINETVPNRFSPKSPDKAHLNLHINSLELGDSAVYFCASSQDGGLGNQPQHFGDGTRLSIL.